Presented here are 21 T cell receptor beta chains from one specimen sequenced in a study of blood T cell repertoires in COVID-19. Assay used: immunoSEQ multiplex PCR; TCRdb lists only in-frame clones, some missing. The sample carries under 250,000 clones, roughly 85% recorded once. Specimen: peripheral blood. The receptors here all came from a man aged 50 to 60 who had recovered from COVID-19.

The rearrangement uses TRBV28 and TRBJ2-5; maybe TRBD2 (6 bases). Germline V lookup: CDR1 MDHEN, CDR2 SYDVKM. The CDR3 loop spans 15 amino acids. Trimming removed 5 bases from V and 2 bases from J, with 15 bases in between. The CDR3 DNA reads TGTGCCAGCAGTCTACCGGGCGGGATACAAGAGACCCAGTACTTC. Its translation: CASSLPGGIQETQYF.

The rearrangement uses TRBV28 and TRBJ2-7; the match to TRBD1 covers 8 bases. The CDR3 length is 14 residues. V shed 6 bases, J shed 2 bases, and the junction held 6 bases outside the gene matches. Germline CDR1 and CDR2: MDHEN and SYDVKM. CDR3 in DNA: TGTGCCAGCAGACTCGGACAGGGAACCTACGAGCAGTACTTC. Translation gives CASRLGQGTYEQYF.

This clone has a handful of counts. The chain carries TRBV6-5 and TRBJ2-7; 8 nucleotides line up with TRBD1. CDR3 length equals 13 residues. Germline CDR1 reads MNHEY; CDR2 reads SVGAGI. V lost 1 base to trimming and J lost 7 bases; unmatched junction nucleotides: 3. The CDR3, as DNA: TGTGCCAGCAGTTACTTGACAGGGGTGGAGCAGTACTTC. It is translated as CASSYLTGVEQYF.

V is TRBV30 and J is TRBJ2-7, with 9 positions matching TRBD2. CDR1 is GTSNPN, CDR2 SVGIG, per germline (reference sequence). The trim removed 1 base at V and 7 bases at J, leaving 14 bases unmatched. This CDR3 has 16 amino acids. The CDR3 loop reads CAWSGGAGGDLREQYF. The DNA of the CDR3 is TGTGCCTGGAGTGGAGGAGCGGGAGGAGATCTACGAGAGCAGTACTTC.

This clone was seen a few times. CDR3 nucleotides: TGCGCCAGCAGTGAGGAGGGCAGGAGGGGTGAAGCTTTCTTT. Protein product: CASSEEGRRGEAFF. The J gene is TRBJ1-1, the V gene TRBV10-1, with D possibly matching TRBD1 (5 bases). CDR3 length: 14 amino acids. Germline CDR1 reads WNHNN; CDR2 reads SYGVQD (reference sequence). The V and J ends lost 2 bases and 7 bases respectively, with 14 bases between them.

J is TRBJ1-1 and V is TRBV28; a weak D match, TRBD1 (6 bases). CDR3 length: 15 amino acids. V was clipped by 8 bases and J by 3 bases, with 19 bases between them. Germline-derived CDR1 and CDR2 are MDHEN and SYDVKM. The CDR3 DNA sequence: TGTGCCAGCGGGTCTATCACAGGGCGATACACTGAAGCTTTCTTT. Translating it yields CASGSITGRYTEAFF.

The chain couples TRBV7-6 to TRBJ2-3; weak D call: TRBD1 (5 bases). Germline CDR1 SGHVS, CDR2 FNYEAQ. CDR3 size: 11 residues. Trimming shortened V by 8 bases and J by 6 bases, and 9 bases separated the two germline ends. This chain's CDR3 is CASWTLDTQYF. For the CDR3, the DNA is TGTGCCAGCTGGACATTGGATACGCAGTATTTT.

The V gene is TRBV5-1, the J gene TRBJ2-5; TRBD1 agrees at 8 bases. CDR3 length: 14 residues. Per the germline V gene, CDR1 is SGHRS and CDR2 is YFSETQ. V lost 4 bases and J lost 3; bases outside the gene matches: 5. CDR3 DNA sequence: TGCGCCAGCAGCCAAAAGACAGGGGAAGAGACCCAGTACTTC. Its protein is CASSQKTGEETQYF.

V and J are TRBV28 and TRBJ1-4; perhaps TRBD1 as D (5 bases). CDR1 and CDR2 (germline): MDHEN, SYDVKM. This CDR3 region has 16 residues. Trimming pared 4 bases from V and 2 bases from J, leaving 14 bases between. The chain's CDR3 is CASSSPGGRTNEKLFF. DNA for the CDR3: TGTGCCAGCAGTTCCCCGGGGGGACGGACTAATGAAAAACTGTTTTTT.

The chain is built from TRBV30 and TRBJ2-7; 8 nucleotides agree with TRBD2. V shed 2 bases and J 5 bases; nucleotides not matched to a gene: 5. This CDR3 has 13 residues. The germline gives CDR1 GTSNPN, CDR2 SVGIG (reference sequence). The CDR3 DNA reads as TGTGCCTGGAGTCGTAGCGGGAACCACGAGCAGTACTTC. As protein: CAWSRSGNHEQYF.

The chain combines TRBV24-1 with TRBJ2-3; 9 bases are shared with TRBD1. Germline V CDR1 and CDR2: KGHDR, SFDVKD. V lost 5 bases and J lost 3; bases outside the gene matches: 5. This CDR3 comprises 15 residues. The CDR3 spells CATSAGTGTTDTQYF. The CDR3 nucleotides read TGTGCCACCAGTGCCGGGACAGGGACAACAGATACGCAGTATTTT.

This chain joins TRBV6-6 and TRBJ2-3, with 10 nucleotides matching TRBD1. V trimming: 6 bases; J trimming: 1 base; junction bases outside the gene matches: 7. The germline V gene encodes CDR1 MNHNY and CDR2 SVGAGI (reference sequence). The CDR3 is 16 residues long. The CDR3 loop reads CASRMDRGGRTDTQYF. The CDR3 DNA sequence: TGTGCCAGCAGGATGGACAGGGGGGGCCGCACAGATACGCAGTATTTT.

The CDR3, as DNA: TGTGCCAGCAGTGCGGACAGGGAGGGAGAAGCTTTCTTT. It specifies CASSADREGEAFF. The rearrangement joins TRBV2 to TRBJ1-1; 8 positions agree with TRBD1. CDR1 is SNHLY and CDR2 is FYNNEI in the germline V gene. The CDR3 covers 13 residues. V gave up 4 bases and J gave up 8 bases; unmatched junction bases: 6.

V and J are TRBV5-1 and TRBJ2-1; no reliable D call. This CDR3 comprises 15 residues. Germline V gene sequence: CDR1 SGHRS, CDR2 YFSETQ. V was trimmed by 0 bases and J by 7 bases, leaving 14 bases between them. This CDR3 reads CASSLARSTVNEQFF. In DNA form, the CDR3 reads TGCGCCAGCAGCTTGGCCCGGAGTACTGTGAATGAGCAGTTCTTC.

V usage is TRBV10-2 and J usage is TRBJ2-2; D unclear. The CDR3 loop spans 16 amino acids. Between the trimmed V and J ends, which lost 0 bases and 6 bases, there was a span of 14 bases. Germline loops: CDR1 WSHSY, CDR2 SAAADI. CDR3 loop: CASSESTPFLPGELFF. The DNA for the CDR3 is TGCGCCAGCAGTGAGTCGACACCATTCCTCCCCGGGGAGCTGTTTTTT.

This clone was seen once. V usage is TRBV9 and J usage is TRBJ1-5, with TRBD1 identical over 7 bases. This CDR3 comprises 14 residues. CDR1 SGDLS and CDR2 YYNGEE come from the germline V gene. The V and J ends lost 4 bases and 7 bases, in that order; junction bases with no gene match: 8. The CDR3 reads CASSPNRGSQPQHF. CDR3 nucleotide sequence: TGTGCCAGCAGCCCCAACAGGGGATCGCAGCCCCAGCATTTT.

With respect to this clone: A read error may explain this, as a much larger clone is one base away. This chain joins TRBV24-1 and TRBJ1-1; D is possibly TRBD1 (5 bases). The CDR3 contains 14 residues. Looked up from germline, CDR1 is KGHDR and CDR2 is SFDVKD. V was shortened by 3 bases and J by 1 base, with 8 bases between the two germline ends. CDR3 DNA: TGTGCCACCAGTGATGGGGGGACGAACACTGAAGCTTTCTTT. Amino acid sequence: CATSDGGTNTEAFF.

CDR3 DNA sequence: TGCGCCAGCAGCGAGGGACTAGCGCCTCGGAATGAGCAGTTCTTC. This encodes CASSEGLAPRNEQFF. The chain links TRBV5-1 to TRBJ2-1, with TRBD2 matching over 10 bases. V gave up 4 bases and J gave up 7 bases; unmatched junction bases: 8. The V gene's germline CDR1 is SGHRS and CDR2 YFSETQ. CDR3 length: 15 amino acids.

The chain has TRBV11-2 and TRBJ2-7; 9 positions match TRBD1. With V trimmed by 2 bases and J by 2 bases, 4 bases remained unmatched. Germline values: CDR1 SGHAT, CDR2 FQNNGV. This CDR3 has 15 amino acids. CDR3 in amino acids: CASSLRTGATYEQYF. The CDR3 DNA sequence: TGTGCCAGCAGCTTAAGGACAGGGGCTACCTACGAGCAGTACTTC. Full variable domain (rest looked up from reference TRBV11-2 and TRBJ2-7): EAGVAQSPRYKIIEKRQSVAFWCNPISGHATLYWYQQILGQGPKLLIQFQNNGVVDDSQLPKDRFSAERLKGVDSTLKIQPAKLEDSAVYLCASSLRTGATYEQYFGPGTRLTVT.

The DNA for the CDR3 is TGCGCCAGCAGCCCGGGACAGGAGAGGGTGAACACTGAAGCTTTCTTT. It is translated as CASSPGQERVNTEAFF. The chain couples TRBV5-1 to TRBJ1-1, with 8 nucleotides matching TRBD1. CDR3 size: 16 residues. CDR1 and CDR2 (germline): SGHRS, YFSETQ. Trimming took 4 bases from V and 0 from J; bases not matched to a gene: 8.

This clone was seen only once. CDR3 nucleotides: TGTGCCAGTACCCTTCCTGTCGTCGCTGGGGCCAACGTCCTGACTTTC. Translation: CASTLPVVAGANVLTF. This chain connects TRBV19 to TRBJ2-6, with D unclear. This CDR3 is 16 amino acids long. Germline V gene sequence: CDR1 LNHDA, CDR2 SQIVND (reference sequence). Trimming removed 7 bases from V and 2 bases from J, with 15 bases in between.